The 16 T cell receptor beta chains reported below all come from one sample, sequenced in a study of post-analysis software for immune sequencing data. General study results and limits: TRBV5-6, TRBV5-1 and TRBV20-1 were among several TRBV segments more frequent in patients than controls.

Each TCR beta cDNA library carried unique molecular identifiers. One entry per CDR3 protein, called by TCRdb with MiXCR from the PCR reads. The data hold around 700,000 distinct CDR3 sequences, with around 64% observed a single time. For these receptors, no antigen is known. The specimen sequenced was blood. The source of these receptors is a girl aged 2 to 9 with multiple sclerosis.

The V and J genes are TRBV5-1 and TRBJ2-1; TRBD2 matches 7 bases. The better agreement between TRBJ2-7 and the DNA end casts doubt on the J call. The germline gives CDR1 SGHRS, CDR2 YFSETQ. The CDR3 is made up of 16 amino acids. CDR3 sequence reads: CASSLVGGSIAYEQYF. The CDR3 DNA is TGCGCCAGCAGCTTGGTGGGCGGGAGCATCGCCTACGAGCAGTACTTC.

The V and J genes are TRBV3-1 and TRBJ2-1; D gene ambiguous. The CDR3 has 16 residues. V lost 8 bases and J lost 5, with 22 bases in between. Germline CDR1 reads LGHDT; CDR2 reads YNNKEL (reference sequence). CDR3 bases: TGTGCCAGCCTGGTCGTGGAGCCGGGCATAGACAATGAGCAGTTCTTC. Its protein product is CASLVVEPGIDNEQFF.

The chain combines TRBV21-1 with TRBJ2-7. The DNA matches TRBJ2-5 better at its end, which makes the J call doubtful. TRBV21-1 counts as a pseudogene. The CDR3 runs 13 residues. CDR3 protein: CASSKAGAETQYF. The CDR3 DNA reads as TGTGCCAGCAGCAAAGCTGGTGCGGAGACCCAGTACTTC.

The chain couples TRBV5-1 to TRBJ2-1; TRBD2 is a possible D gene (6 bases). There are 17 residues in the CDR3. CDR1 is SGHRS, CDR2 YFSETQ, per germline. Trimming stripped 3 bases from V and 1 base from J, with 17 bases between. In DNA, the CDR3 is TGCGCCAGCAGCTCGCCCGTCGCTAGCGATTCCTACAATGAGCAGTTCTTC. Encoded protein: CASSSPVASDSYNEQFF.

This clonotype was counted a few times. V is TRBV7-9 and J is TRBJ2-1; TRBD1 matches at 7 bases. J was trimmed by 8 bases and V by 1 base; bases with no gene match: 14. The germline gives CDR1 SEHNR, CDR2 FQNEAQ (reference sequence). The CDR3 length is 17 residues. In DNA form, the CDR3 reads TGTGCCAGCAGCTTAGGGGGCGTGACGGGACAGATTTATGAGCAGTTCTTC. Its protein is CASSLGGVTGQIYEQFF.

The chain couples TRBV12-3 or TRBV12-4 to TRBJ1-2; 9 bases fit TRBD1. The V gene end was trimmed by 6 bases and the J gene end by 3 bases; junction bases not matched to a gene: 8. The CDR3 is 15 amino acids. The chain's CDR3 is CASRDGTGRDYGYTF. The DNA of the CDR3 is TGTGCCAGCAGGGACGGGACAGGGCGCGACTATGGCTACACCTTC.

The V and J genes are TRBV29-1 and TRBJ2-4; 9 bases are shared with TRBD1. CDR3 length equals 15 residues. With 5 bases clipped from V and 2 bases from J, the junction kept 7 bases outside the gene matches. The germline CDR1 and CDR2 sequences are SQVTM and ANQGSEA. CDR3 protein: CSVWGGQGTKNIQYF. In nucleotides, the CDR3 is TGCAGCGTTTGGGGGGGACAGGGTACCAAAAACATTCAGTACTTC.

About this clonotype: Germline is not matched at one junction end, which may reflect a read error. This chain uses TRBV4-1 with TRBJ1-5, with 7 positions matching TRBD1. Germline-derived CDR1 and CDR2 are MGHRA and YSYEKL. The CDR3 length is 19 residues. This CDR3 reads CASSQDYPAGGTGNQPQHF. The CDR3 DNA reads as TGCGCCAGCAGCCAAGACTATCCGGCAGGGGGTACAGGCAACCAGCCCCAGCATTTT.

This clonotype was counted many times. This sequence joins TRBV29-1 and TRBJ2-3; perhaps TRBD2 as D (6 bases). Deletions cut 4 bases from V and 5 bases from J, with 7 bases between. Per germline, CDR1 SQVTM and CDR2 ANQGSEA. This CDR3 contains 11 residues. CDR3 residues: CSVAGEDTQYF. CDR3 in DNA: TGCAGCGTTGCGGGGGAAGATACGCAGTATTTT.

V usage is TRBV15 and J usage is TRBJ2-7; 7 positions match TRBD2. Germline V gene data show CDR1 as LNHNV and CDR2 as YYDKDF (reference sequence). Unmatched junction bases numbered 8, after V lost 6 bases and J lost 0 bases. This CDR3 comprises 15 residues. The CDR3 nucleotides read TGTGCCACCAGTTTTTGGCGGGGGAGCTCCTACGAGCAGTACTTC. Protein: CATSFWRGSSYEQYF.

This clonotype was seen a few times. The J gene is TRBJ2-1, the V gene TRBV20-1, with TRBD2 matching over 7 bases. The CDR3 spans 12 residues. Germline V lookup: CDR1 DFQATT, CDR2 SNEGSKA (reference sequence). V was clipped by 7 bases and J by 9 bases; unmatched bases: 9. The chain's CDR3 is CSVRGGPGEQFF. CDR3 in DNA: TGCAGTGTCCGGGGAGGGCCAGGTGAGCAGTTCTTC.

The table lists this clonotype with a few counts. The chain links TRBV11-3 to TRBJ2-1, with D hard to call. The CDR3 contains 13 residues. The germline CDR1 and CDR2 sequences are SGHNT and YENEEA. Trimming cost V 3 bases and J 8 bases, with 11 bases left between them. CDR3 DNA sequence: TGTGCCAGCAGCTTTATCGGGTATGATGAGCAGTTCTTC. Protein sequence: CASSFIGYDEQFF.

This chain joins TRBV4-2 and TRBJ1-4, with a weak D call TRBD1 (5 bases). In germline, CDR1 is LGHNA, CDR2 YNFKEQ. V shed 2 bases and J shed 0 bases, with 16 bases lying between them. The CDR3 has 18 amino acids. The CDR3 here is CASSQQDSALATNEKLFF. The CDR3 bases are TGTGCCAGCAGCCAACAAGACAGCGCCCTTGCAACTAATGAAAAACTGTTTTTT.

The rearrangement uses TRBV3-1 and TRBJ1-1, with no clear D. The V end was cut by 2 bases, the J end by 2 bases, with 3 bases between. The CDR3 spans 12 residues. Germline V gives CDR1 LGHDT, CDR2 YNNKEL (reference sequence). The CDR3 region is CASSQPNTEAFF. The CDR3 DNA sequence: TGTGCCAGCAGCCAACCAAACACTGAAGCTTTCTTT.

The gene calls are TRBV7-2 and TRBJ2-3, with D perhaps matching TRBD1 (7 bases). The CDR3 runs to 14 residues. Deletions cut 5 bases from V and 6 bases from J, with 15 bases between. Per the germline V gene, CDR1 is SGHTA and CDR2 is FQGNSA. CDR3 bases: TGTGCCAGCAGCGAGCAGGGGGAGGAGGATACGCAGTATTTT. Encoded protein: CASSEQGEEDTQYF. Using reference TRBV7-2 and TRBJ2-3 for the parts outside the CDR3, the full variable domain is GAGVSQSPSNKVTEKGKDVELRCDPISGHTALYWYRQSLGQGLEFLIYFQGNSAPDKSGLPSDRFSAERTGGSVSTLTIQRTQQEDSAVYLCASSEQGEEDTQYFGPGTRLTVL.

This clonotype was observed a handful of times. The CDR3: CASVPGLATSDTQYF. DNA for the CDR3: TGTGCCAGCGTGCCGGGACTAGCAACATCAGATACGCAGTATTTT. The gene calls are TRBV12-3 or TRBV12-4 and TRBJ2-3, with 9 bases aligning to TRBD2. The CDR3 length is 15 residues. V trimming: 8 bases; J trimming: 4 bases; junction bases outside the gene matches: 10.